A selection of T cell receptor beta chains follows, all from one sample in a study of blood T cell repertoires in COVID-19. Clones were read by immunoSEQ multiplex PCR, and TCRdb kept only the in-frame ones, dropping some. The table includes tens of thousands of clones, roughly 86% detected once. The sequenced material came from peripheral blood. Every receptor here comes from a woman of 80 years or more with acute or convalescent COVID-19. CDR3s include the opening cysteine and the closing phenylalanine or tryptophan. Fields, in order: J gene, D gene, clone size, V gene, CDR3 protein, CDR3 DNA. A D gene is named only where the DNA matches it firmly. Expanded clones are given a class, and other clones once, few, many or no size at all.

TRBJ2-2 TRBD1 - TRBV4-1 CASSFSGQMNTGELFF TGCGCCAGCTCATTTTCGGGACAGATGAACACCGGGGAGCTGTTTTTT
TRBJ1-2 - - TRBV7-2 CASSFPGVYGYTF TGTGCCAGCAGCTTTCCGGGAGTCTATGGCTACACCTTC
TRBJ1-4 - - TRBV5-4 CASSQGLPGGEKLFF TGTGCCAGCAGCCAGGGCCTACCCGGAGGGGAAAAACTGTTTTTT
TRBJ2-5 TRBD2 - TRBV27 CASSTLLAGKETQYF TGTGCCAGCAGTACCCTACTAGCGGGGAAAGAGACCCAGTACTTC
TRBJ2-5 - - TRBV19 CASSRGETQYF TGTGCCAGTAGTCGGGGAGAGACCCAGTACTTC
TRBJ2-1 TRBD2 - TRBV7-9 CASSFTLAGVNEQFF TGTGCCAGCAGCTTTACTCTAGCGGGGGTCAATGAGCAGTTCTTC
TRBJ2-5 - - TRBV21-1 CASSNGWGRGNRQETQYF -
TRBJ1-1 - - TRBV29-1 CSAGGTEAFF TGCAGCGCCGGGGGGACTGAAGCTTTCTTT
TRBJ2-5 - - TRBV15 CATSSGDSGTQYF TGTGCCACCAGCAGTGGGGACTCCGGGACCCAGTACTTC
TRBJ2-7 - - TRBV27 CASRSVTGSSYEQYF TGTGCCAGCAGGTCCGTAACAGGTAGCTCCTACGAGCAGTACTTC
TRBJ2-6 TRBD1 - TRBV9 CASSPSSDRAGANVLTF TGTGCCAGCAGCCCTAGCTCTGACAGGGCCGGGGCCAACGTCCTGACTTTC
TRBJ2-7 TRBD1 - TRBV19 CASSIGRDRVHEQYF TGTGCCAGTAGTATAGGACGGGACAGGGTCCACGAGCAGTACTTC
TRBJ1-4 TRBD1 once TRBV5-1 CASSLEGGADEKLFF TGCGCCAGCAGCTTGGAAGGGGGCGCGGATGAAAAACTGTTTTTT
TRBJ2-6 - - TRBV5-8 CASSPIRGGYASGANVLTF TGTGCCAGCAGCCCCATTAGGGGGGGGTATGCCTCTGGGGCCAACGTCCTGACTTTC
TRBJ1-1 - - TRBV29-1 CSVEDTGRNTEAFF TGCAGCGTTGAAGACACAGGAAGGAACACTGAAGCTTTCTTT